A selection of T cell receptor beta chains follows, all from one sample in a study of blood T cell repertoires in COVID-19. Libraries were prepared by immunoSEQ multiplex PCR; TCRdb keeps only in-frame clonotypes and omits some of them. There are about 210,000 clones in the sample; more than 65% occur only once, and approximately 2.4% lies in the top ten. The sample taken for sequencing was peripheral blood. The source is a man aged 35 to 55 who had recovered from COVID-19. Each CDR3 is given with its conserved first and last residue. The D gene is left open where the match is weak. For some rows the clone size is stated as once, few or many, or as a class when expanded; others skip it.

>TRBV7-2|.|TRBJ2-1|.
TGTGCCAGCAGCTACACCAGGGTAAATGAGCAGTTCTTC
CASSYTRVNEQFF
>TRBV18|.|TRBJ1-6|.
TGTGCCAGCTCTTCTGACGGGGGAGATTCACCCCTCCACTTT
CASSSDGGDSPLHF
>TRBV19|.|TRBJ1-6|TRBD1
TGTGCCAGTAGTATCGGACAGGGTTATTCACCCCTCCACTTT
CASSIGQGYSPLHF
>TRBV5-4|few|TRBJ2-2|.
TGTGCCAGCAGCGGCCCGTCCCCCGGGGAGCTGTTTTTT
CASSGPSPGELFF
>TRBV10-1|.|TRBJ1-2|TRBD1
TGCGCCAGCAGCGGGACAGCCTATGGCTACACCTTC
CASSGTAYGYTF
>TRBV4-3|.|TRBJ2-2|.
TGCGCCAGCAGCCAAGACGCGGGTCCCACCGGGGAGCTGTTTTTT
CASSQDAGPTGELFF
>TRBV6-5|once|TRBJ2-3|.
TGTGCCAGCAGTTACCGTCCGGGCACAGATACGCAGTATTTT
CASSYRPGTDTQYF
>TRBV6-5|.|TRBJ1-2|.
TGTGCCAGCAGTCGCGAGGGGGTAAATGGCTACACCTTC
CASSREGVNGYTF
>TRBV3-1/TRBV3-2|.|TRBJ1-1|TRBD1
TGTGCCAGCAGCCACTTAACAGGGGGCCGCTGGATGAACACTGAAGCTTTCTTT
CASSHLTGGRWMNTEAFF
>TRBV5-6|.|TRBJ1-3|.
TGTGCCAGCAGCTTAGTCGCGGGTGCTGGAAACACCATATATTTT
CASSLVAGAGNTIYF
>TRBV29-1|few|TRBJ1-5|.
TGCAGCGTTGCGTGGTCGGGCAATCAGCCCCAGCATTTT
CSVAWSGNQPQHF
>TRBV5-4|.|TRBJ1-1|TRBD1
TGTGCCAGCAGCCCAAGGACAGGGGAGGCCATGAACACTGAAGCTTTCTTT
CASSPRTGEAMNTEAFF
>TRBV6-5|once|TRBJ2-7|.
TGTGCCACCGCCTCCAGGCGGGGATTCTACGAGCAGTACTTC
CATASRRGFYEQYF
>TRBV29-1|.|TRBJ1-1|TRBD1
TGCAGCGTTCGATCCGGGACAGGGGTGACTGAAGCTTTCTTT
CSVRSGTGVTEAFF
>TRBV7-2|few|TRBJ2-3|TRBD2
TGTGCCAGCAGCTCGGGACTAGCGGGACGATCAGAAACAGATACGCAGTATTTT
CASSSGLAGRSETDTQYF
>TRBV6-2/TRBV6-3|.|TRBJ2-2|.
TGTGCCAGCAGCCGCGGATCCGGGGAGCTGTTTTTT
CASSRGSGELFF
>TRBV24-1|once|TRBJ2-1|.
TGTGCCACCAGTGATCCCACGGGAGTAGGCAATGAGCAGTTCTTC
CATSDPTGVGNEQFF
>TRBV25-1|.|TRBJ2-7|.
TGTGCCAGCAGTGGGAGGACGGGCGCCTACGAGCAGTACTTC
CASSGRTGAYEQYF
>TRBV7-2|.|TRBJ1-5|.
TGTGCCAGCAGCTTAGTGGGTCAGGTCTTAAATAGCAATCAGCCCCAGCATTTT
CASSLVGQVLNSNQPQHF
>TRBV27|once|TRBJ2-7|.
TGTGCCAGCAGCCCCGGCTACGAGCAGTACTTC
CASSPGYEQYF
>TRBV7-2|.|TRBJ1-4|TRBD1
TGTGCCAGCAGCTTACTGGCAGGGGGCGGAAAACTGTTTTTT
CASSLLAGGGKLFF
>TRBV11-2|.|TRBJ1-1|.
TGTGCCAGCAGCCCCACGGGGGGCACTGAAGCTTTCTTT
CASSPTGGTEAFF
>TRBV5-4|.|TRBJ1-2|.
TGTGCCAGCAGCTTGGGGCCCAGCGGGACACTATATGGCTACACCTTC
CASSLGPSGTLYGYTF
>TRBV6-2/TRBV6-3|.|TRBJ2-1|TRBD2
TGTGCCAGCAGTTACACCAGCGGGAGTTTGCGCGGGCAGTTCTTC
CASSYTSGSLRGQFF
>TRBV7-2|.|TRBJ2-2|TRBD1
TGTGCCAGCAGCTTAGCCGGGACAGGATCTACCGGGGAGCTGTTTTTT
CASSLAGTGSTGELFF
>TRBV7-9|few|TRBJ2-3|TRBD1
TGTGCCAGCAGCTTATCGGGACAGCGCACAGATACGCAGTATTTT
CASSLSGQRTDTQYF
>TRBV2|.|TRBJ2-3|TRBD2
TGTGCCAGCGGGTTTTTGACTAGCCGAGATACGCAGTATTTT
CASGFLTSRDTQYF
>TRBV5-4|.|TRBJ2-6|TRBD1
TGTGCCAGCAGCAGGGGACAGGGTACCGTGAGGGGGGCCAACGTCCTGACTTTC
CASSRGQGTVRGANVLTF
>TRBV6-5|.|TRBJ2-7|.
TGTGCCAGCAGCGTAATCGGGGGACTCTACGAGCAGTACTTC
CASSVIGGLYEQYF
>TRBV29-1|.|TRBJ2-5|.
TGCAGCGTTGTGCCTTCCCTAGCGAACCAAGAGACCCAGTACTTC
CSVVPSLANQETQYF
>TRBV19|.|TRBJ1-4|.
TGTGCCAGTAGCCGAGGTGACGAAAATGAAAAACTGTTTTTT
CASSRGDENEKLFF
>TRBV3-1/TRBV3-2|.|TRBJ2-2|TRBD2
TGTGCCAGCAGCCCGGGGACTAGCGGGGGGATAATGGTCGACACCGGGGAGCTGTTTTTT
CASSPGTSGGIMVDTGELFF
>TRBV10-1|.|TRBJ2-2|.
TGCGCCAGCAGTGAGAGGCTAGTCAACACCGGGGAGCTGTTTTTT
CASSERLVNTGELFF
>TRBV4-3|once|TRBJ2-7|TRBD2
TGCGCCAGCAGCCAAGTAGCGGGGGGGCCGGGTGAGCAGTACTTC
CASSQVAGGPGEQYF
>TRBV11-2|.|TRBJ2-1|.
TGTGCCAGCAGCCCGTTCGGGGGTAATGGTGAGCAGTTCTTC
CASSPFGGNGEQFF
>TRBV6-2/TRBV6-3|.|TRBJ2-7|.
TGTGCCAGCAGTTGGGGCGGTTCCTCCTACGAGCAGTACTTC
CASSWGGSSYEQYF
>TRBV30|.|TRBJ1-2|TRBD1
TGTGCCTGGGGTAACACAGGGGGAAGTGGCTACACCTTC
CAWGNTGGSGYTF
>TRBV2|many|TRBJ1-1|.
TGTGCCAGCACCGGGACAATAGCTGAAGCTTTCTTT
CASTGTIAEAFF
>TRBV27|.|TRBJ1-5|.
TGTGCCAGCAGTACCCATGGGGGAGGGGATCAGCCCCAGCATTTT
CASSTHGGGDQPQHF
>TRBV6-1|once|TRBJ2-5|.
TGTGCCAGCAGTGGACGAACCGGGGGGACCCAGTACTTC
CASSGRTGGTQYF
>TRBV19|.|TRBJ2-5|TRBD2
TGTGCCAGTACCCCCGGATCGGGGGGCCAAGAGACCCAGTACTTC
CASTPGSGGQETQYF
>TRBV29-1|.|TRBJ1-1|TRBD1
TGCAGCAGCTCGGGACAGGGGCTTGAAGCTTTCTTT
CSSSGQGLEAFF
>TRBV19|.|TRBJ1-6|TRBD1
TGTGCCAGTAGTGTACAAATAGGGGGCCCTAATTCACCCCTCCACTTT
CASSVQIGGPNSPLHF
>TRBV5-8|.|TRBJ2-7|.
TGTGCCAGCAGCTGGATGGGGGCGCGGGAGCAGTACTTC
CASSWMGAREQYF
>TRBV4-1|.|TRBJ2-3|TRBD1
TGCGCCAGCAGCCGAGAGGGACAGGGGGGAAACACAGATACGCAGTATTTT
CASSREGQGGNTDTQYF
>TRBV19|.|TRBJ1-5|.
TGTGCCAGTAGTATTACCGCTGACAGTCAGCCCCAGCATTTT
CASSITADSQPQHF
>TRBV19|.|TRBJ1-2|TRBD1
TGTGCCAGTAGTCTGACAGGGGAGGTAGACTATGGCTACACCTTC
CASSLTGEVDYGYTF
>TRBV19|.|TRBJ2-2|.
TGTGCCAGTAGTACCCTTGCGAGAGGGCCCACCGGGGAGCTGTTTTTT
CASSTLARGPTGELFF
>TRBV7-2|.|TRBJ2-2|TRBD2
TGTGCCAGCAGCTTAGGACTAGCGGGGGCCGGGGAGCTGTTTTTT
CASSLGLAGAGELFF